This TCR beta chain was documented in a study of immune heterogeneity within non-small cell lung tumors. On the study more broadly: Squamous cell carcinomas accounted for a few of the tumors, non-squamous carcinomas for around 10, and 1 was not otherwise specified. Whole-study findings and limits: Individual patients largely had distinct high-frequency T-cell receptor beta clonotypes from one another. Identical dominant CDR3 beta clonotypes were found recurring across a patient's tumor sites, along with site-unique high-frequency clones.

Template came from bulk tumor genomic DNA, at roughly 600 ng per sample. Each primary tumor yielded several biopsies, collected far apart from one another at surgery. With untreated, newly diagnosed non-small cell lung cancer, the patients went on to undergo curative surgery. Donors comprised newly diagnosed non-small cell lung cancer patients undergoing surgery with curative intent. For this clonotype: Its antigen is not known. Since a much larger clone is just one base distant, this may be a read error.

Germline V gene lookup returns CDR1 DFQATT and CDR2 SNEGSKA (reference sequence). This CDR3 is built from 16 residues. Multiplex PCR was performed with 32 V and 13 J primers, and it amplified TCR beta CDR3. TCRdb processed the multiplex PCR reads anew with MiXCR; each CDR3 protein has one entry. The table shows some 10,000 distinct CDR3 sequences, with roughly 26% occurring only once. This sequence originates from a man aged 45-65 years with non-small cell lung cancer. Material: lung tumor tissue. The gene calls are TRBV20-1 and TRBJ2-7; 10 bases fit TRBD2. The CDR3 is CSPRSSGRAGTYEQYF. CDR3 DNA sequence: TGCAGTCCTAGATCCAGCGGGAGGGCCGGTACATACGAGCAGTACTTC.